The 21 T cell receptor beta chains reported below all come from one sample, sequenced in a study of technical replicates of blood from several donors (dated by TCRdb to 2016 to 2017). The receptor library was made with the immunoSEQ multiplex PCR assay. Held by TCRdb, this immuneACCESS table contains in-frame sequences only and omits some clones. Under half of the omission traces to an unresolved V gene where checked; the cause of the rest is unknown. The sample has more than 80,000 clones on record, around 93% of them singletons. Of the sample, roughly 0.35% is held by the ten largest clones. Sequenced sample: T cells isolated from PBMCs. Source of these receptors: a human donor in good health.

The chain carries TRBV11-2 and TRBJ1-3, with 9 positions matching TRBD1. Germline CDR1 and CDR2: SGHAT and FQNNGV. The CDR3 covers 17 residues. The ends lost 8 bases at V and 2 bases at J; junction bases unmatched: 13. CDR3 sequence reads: CASRPTGTGRTGNTIYF. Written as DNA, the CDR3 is TGTGCCAGCCGGCCAACCGGGACAGGGCGAACTGGAAACACCATATATTTT.

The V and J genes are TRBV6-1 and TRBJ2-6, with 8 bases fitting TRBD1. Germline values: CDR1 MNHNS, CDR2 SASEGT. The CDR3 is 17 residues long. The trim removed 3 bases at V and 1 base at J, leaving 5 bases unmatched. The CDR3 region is CASSDDRGVSGANVLTF. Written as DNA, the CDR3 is TGTGCCAGCAGTGATGACAGGGGCGTATCTGGGGCCAACGTCCTGACTTTC.

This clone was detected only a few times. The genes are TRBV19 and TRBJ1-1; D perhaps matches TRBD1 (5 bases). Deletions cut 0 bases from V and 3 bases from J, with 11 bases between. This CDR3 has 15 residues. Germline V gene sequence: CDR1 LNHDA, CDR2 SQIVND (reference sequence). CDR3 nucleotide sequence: TGTGCCAGTAGTATAGATCAAGGGGCGTACACTGAAGCTTTCTTT. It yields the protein CASSIDQGAYTEAFF.

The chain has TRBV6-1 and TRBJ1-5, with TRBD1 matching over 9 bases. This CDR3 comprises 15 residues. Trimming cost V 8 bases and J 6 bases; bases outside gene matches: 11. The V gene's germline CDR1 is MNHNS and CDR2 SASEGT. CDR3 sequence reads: CASRAPGQGTQPQHF. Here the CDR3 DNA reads TGTGCCAGCCGTGCCCCGGGACAGGGTACTCAGCCCCAGCATTTT.

CDR3: CASSQPAGSTDTQYF. The CDR3 bases are TGCGCCAGCAGCCAACCAGCGGGCAGCACAGATACGCAGTATTTT. The J gene is TRBJ2-3, the V gene TRBV4-1; tentatively, D is TRBD2 (6 bases). Germline CDR1 reads MGHRA; CDR2 reads YSYEKL. Trimming pared 2 bases from V and 0 bases from J, leaving 9 bases between. The CDR3 totals 15 residues.

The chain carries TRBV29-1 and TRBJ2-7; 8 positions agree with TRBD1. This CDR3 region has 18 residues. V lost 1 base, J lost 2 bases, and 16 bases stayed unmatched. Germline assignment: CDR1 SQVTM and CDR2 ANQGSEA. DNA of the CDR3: TGCAGCGTTGAAGGTATTAGCGACCGGACAGGGAGCGCCTACGAGCAGTACTTC. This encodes CSVEGISDRTGSAYEQYF.

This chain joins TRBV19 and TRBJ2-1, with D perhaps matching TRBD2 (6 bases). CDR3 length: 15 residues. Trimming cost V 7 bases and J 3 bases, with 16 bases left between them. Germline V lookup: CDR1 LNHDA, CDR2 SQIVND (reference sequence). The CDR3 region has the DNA TGTGCCAGTACTCCTGGTAGCGGTTTCTACAATGAGCAGTTCTTC. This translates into CASTPGSGFYNEQFF.

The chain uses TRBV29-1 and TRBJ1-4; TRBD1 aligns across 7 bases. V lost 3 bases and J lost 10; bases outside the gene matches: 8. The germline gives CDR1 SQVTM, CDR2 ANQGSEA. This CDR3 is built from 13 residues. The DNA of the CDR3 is TGCAGCGTTGAGGGCAGGGGGATCGGAAAACTGTTTTTT. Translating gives CSVEGRGIGKLFF.

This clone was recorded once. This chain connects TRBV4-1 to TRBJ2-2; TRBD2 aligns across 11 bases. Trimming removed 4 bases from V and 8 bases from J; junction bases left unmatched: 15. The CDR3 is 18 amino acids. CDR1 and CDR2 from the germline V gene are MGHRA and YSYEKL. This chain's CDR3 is CASSPPGTSGRTPGELFF. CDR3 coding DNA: TGCGCCAGCAGCCCGCCCGGGACTAGCGGCCGTACACCGGGGGAGCTGTTTTTT.

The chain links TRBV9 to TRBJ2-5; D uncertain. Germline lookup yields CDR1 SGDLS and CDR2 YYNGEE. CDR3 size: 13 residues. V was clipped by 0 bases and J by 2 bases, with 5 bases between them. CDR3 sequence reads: CASSVEQQETQYF. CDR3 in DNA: TGTGCCAGCAGCGTAGAACAACAAGAGACCCAGTACTTC.

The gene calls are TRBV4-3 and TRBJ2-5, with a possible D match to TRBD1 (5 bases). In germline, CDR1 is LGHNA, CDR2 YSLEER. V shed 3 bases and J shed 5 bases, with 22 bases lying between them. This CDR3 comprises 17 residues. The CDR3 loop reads CASSHGSGIFLMETQYF. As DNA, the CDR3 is TGCGCCAGCAGCCACGGATCAGGGATTTTTTTAATGGAGACCCAGTACTTC.

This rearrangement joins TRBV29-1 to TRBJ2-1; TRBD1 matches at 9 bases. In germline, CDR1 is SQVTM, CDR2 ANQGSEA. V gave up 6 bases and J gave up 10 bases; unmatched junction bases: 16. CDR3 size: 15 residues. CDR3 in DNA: TGCAGCGTCCTACCCCTGGGACAGGGATTAGCCGAGCAGTTCTTC. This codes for CSVLPLGQGLAEQFF.

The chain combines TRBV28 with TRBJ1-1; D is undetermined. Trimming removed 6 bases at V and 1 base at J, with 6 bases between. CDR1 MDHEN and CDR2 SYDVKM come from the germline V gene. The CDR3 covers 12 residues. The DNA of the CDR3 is TGTGCCAGCAGCCCCGGGAACACTGAAGCTTTCTTT. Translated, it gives CASSPGNTEAFF.

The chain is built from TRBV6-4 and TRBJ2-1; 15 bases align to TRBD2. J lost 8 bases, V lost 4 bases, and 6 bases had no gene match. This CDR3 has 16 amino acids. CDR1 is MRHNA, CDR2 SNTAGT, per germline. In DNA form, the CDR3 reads TGTGCCAGCAGTGCCCGGACTAGCGGGAGGGCTTATGAGCAGTTCTTC. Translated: CASSARTSGRAYEQFF.

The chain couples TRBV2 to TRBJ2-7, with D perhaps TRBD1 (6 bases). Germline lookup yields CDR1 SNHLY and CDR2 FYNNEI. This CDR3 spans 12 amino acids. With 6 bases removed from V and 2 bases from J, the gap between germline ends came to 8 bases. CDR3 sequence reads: CASSTGTYEQYF. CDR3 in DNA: TGTGCCAGCAGCACAGGGACCTACGAGCAGTACTTC.

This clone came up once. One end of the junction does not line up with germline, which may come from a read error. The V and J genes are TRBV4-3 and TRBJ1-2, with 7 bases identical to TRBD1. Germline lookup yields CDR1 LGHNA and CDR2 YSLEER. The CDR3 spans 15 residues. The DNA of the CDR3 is TGCGCCAGCAGGCAAGGTACAGGGGCTACCTATGGCTACACCTTC. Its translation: CASRQGTGATYGYTF.

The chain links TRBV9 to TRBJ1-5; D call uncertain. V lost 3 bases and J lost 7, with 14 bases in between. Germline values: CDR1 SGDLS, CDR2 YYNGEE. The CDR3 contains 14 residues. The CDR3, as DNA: TGTGCCAGCAGCGGGGAGGCCGGCAGGCAGCCCCAGCATTTT. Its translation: CASSGEAGRQPQHF.

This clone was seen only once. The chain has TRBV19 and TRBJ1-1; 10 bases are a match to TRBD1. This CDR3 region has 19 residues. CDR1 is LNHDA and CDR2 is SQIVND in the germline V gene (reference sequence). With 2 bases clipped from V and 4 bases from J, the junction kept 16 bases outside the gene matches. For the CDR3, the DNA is TGTGCCAGTAGTATAACCTTACGAAATCTCGGGACAGGGGCCACTGAAGCTTTCTTT. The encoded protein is CASSITLRNLGTGATEAFF.

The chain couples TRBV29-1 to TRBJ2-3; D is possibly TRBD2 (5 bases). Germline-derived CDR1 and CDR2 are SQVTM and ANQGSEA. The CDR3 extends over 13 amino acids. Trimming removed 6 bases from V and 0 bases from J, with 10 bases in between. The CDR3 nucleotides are TGCAGCGTCCTATGGACTAGCACAGATACGCAGTATTTT. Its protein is CSVLWTSTDTQYF.

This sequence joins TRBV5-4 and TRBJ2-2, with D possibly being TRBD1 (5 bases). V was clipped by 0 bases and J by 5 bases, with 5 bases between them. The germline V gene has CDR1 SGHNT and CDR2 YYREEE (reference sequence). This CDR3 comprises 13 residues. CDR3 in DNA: TGTGCCAGCAGCTTGGAGGGGACCGGGGAGCTGTTTTTT. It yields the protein CASSLEGTGELFF.

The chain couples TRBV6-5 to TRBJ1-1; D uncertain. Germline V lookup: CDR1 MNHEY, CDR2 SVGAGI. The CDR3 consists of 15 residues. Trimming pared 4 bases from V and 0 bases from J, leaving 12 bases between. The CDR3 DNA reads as TGTGCCAGCAGTTCCCTCCCGGGAATGAACACTGAAGCTTTCTTT. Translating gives CASSSLPGMNTEAFF.